Each of the 6 T cell receptor beta chains below was sequenced from the same sample in a study of beta chain features in type 1 diabetes. Overall study results and limits: In all four CD4+ subsets, TCRB CDR3 length was significantly, moderately reduced in type 1 diabetes.

Every isolated RNA sample was fully reverse transcribed, so sequencing captured expressed TCRB transcripts. Sequencing used immunoSEQ multiplex PCR; TCRdb keeps in-frame clones, though not all of them. Of 250,000 to 300,000 clones listed, approximately 15% are singletons. No antigen is known for these receptors. Material for sequencing was naive CD4+ T cells from blood. Source of these receptors: a man aged 25 to 40 with type 1 diabetes.

V is TRBV7-2 and J is TRBJ2-7; no definite D call. Germline loops: CDR1 SGHTA, CDR2 FQGNSA. CDR3 length: 14 amino acids. Trimming left V 5 bases short and J 2 bases short, with 13 bases between. For the CDR3, the DNA is TGTGCCAGCAGCCCCGACTCCTCCGCCTACGAGCAGTACTTC. Amino acid sequence: CASSPDSSAYEQYF.

The chain is built from TRBV5-1 and TRBJ2-5; 8 nucleotides agree with TRBD1. The CDR3 covers 13 residues. Per the germline V gene, CDR1 is SGHRS and CDR2 is YFSETQ. Trimming at V came to 5 bases and at J to 4 bases, leaving 4 bases not matched to a gene. The CDR3 coding sequence is TGCGCCAGCAGGGACACAGGGGGAGAGACCCAGTACTTC. This translates into CASRDTGGETQYF.

A remark on this clone: At one end, the junction sequence differs from germline, possibly due to a read error. The V call is TRBV4-1, the J call TRBJ2-7; 9 bases agree with TRBD2. The CDR3 totals 12 residues. Germline V gives CDR1 MGHRA, CDR2 YSYEKL. This CDR3 is CASRQAGGEQYF. CDR3 nucleotides: TGCGCCAGCAGGCAAGCGGGAGGCGAGCAGTACTTC.

The chain has TRBV19 and TRBJ1-1, with no clear D. CDR1 and CDR2 from the germline V gene are LNHDA and SQIVND (reference sequence). Deletions cut 2 bases from V and 10 bases from J, with 17 bases between. The CDR3 runs to 14 residues. The CDR3 sequence: CASSISFGRVRAFF. Written as DNA, the CDR3 is TGTGCCAGTAGTATATCTTTCGGTCGGGTTAGAGCTTTCTTT.

In its sample, this clone was seen a few times. The chain employs TRBV18 and TRBJ1-1; no definite D call. Germline CDR1 is KGHSH and CDR2 is LQKENI. CDR3 length: 13 amino acids. V was clipped by 0 bases and J by 3 bases, with 5 bases between them. CDR3 coding DNA: TGTGCCAGCTCACCACCTAGCGACACTGAAGCTTTCTTT. Translating gives CASSPPSDTEAFF.

There are a few counts of this clone. The chain has TRBV7-3 and TRBJ1-2; tentatively, D is TRBD1 (5 bases). CDR3 length equals 14 residues. V was trimmed by 3 bases and J by 3 bases, leaving 11 bases between them. Germline values: CDR1 SGHTA, CDR2 FQGTGA. The CDR3 loop reads CASSLKTGDYGYTF. In DNA, the CDR3 is TGTGCCAGCAGCTTGAAGACGGGGGACTATGGCTACACCTTC.